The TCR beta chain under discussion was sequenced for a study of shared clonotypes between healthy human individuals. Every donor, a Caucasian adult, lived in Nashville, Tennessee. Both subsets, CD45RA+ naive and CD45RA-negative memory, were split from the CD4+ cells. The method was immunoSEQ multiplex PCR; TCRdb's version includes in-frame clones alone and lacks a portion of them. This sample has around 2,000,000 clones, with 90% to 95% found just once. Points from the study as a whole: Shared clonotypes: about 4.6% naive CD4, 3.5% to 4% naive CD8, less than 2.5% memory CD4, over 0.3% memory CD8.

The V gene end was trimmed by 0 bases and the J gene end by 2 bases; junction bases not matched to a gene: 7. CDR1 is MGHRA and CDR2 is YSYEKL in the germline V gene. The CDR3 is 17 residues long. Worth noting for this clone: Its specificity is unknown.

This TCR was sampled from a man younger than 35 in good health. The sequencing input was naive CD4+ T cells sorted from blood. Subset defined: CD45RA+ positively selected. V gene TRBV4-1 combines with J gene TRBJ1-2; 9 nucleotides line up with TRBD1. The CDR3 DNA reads TGCGCCAGCAGCCAAGATTTATTGACAGGGGGAAACTATGGCTACACCTTC. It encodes CASSQDLLTGGNYGYTF.